The clone carrying this T cell receptor beta chain was seen more than once but under ten times. In TCRdb, the RT-PCR reads were re-called with MiXCR into one record per CDR3 protein. The sample consists of 45,000 to 65,000 distinct CDR3 sequences, 13% of them appearing once. Trimming cost V 0 bases and J 5 bases, with 14 bases left between them. The germline V gene has CDR1 ENHRY and CDR2 SYGVKD. CDR3 length: 16 amino acids. The data were obtained in a study of patients and donors after allogeneic stem cell transplantation. Sequencing used blood, either unsorted or a sorted T cell fraction (not recorded which). The source of this sequence is a human donor who was either an allogeneic HSCT recipient or a stem cell or donor lymphocyte infusion donor (not recorded which). It is not recorded whose cells these are; they may come from a transplant donor. The chain links TRBV10-3 to TRBJ2-1, with D perhaps TRBD1 or TRBD2 (6 bases each). The CDR3 DNA follows: TGTGCCATCAGTGAGTCCTTTGGGGGGCAGGACAATGAGCAGTTCTTC. This translates into CAISESFGGQDNEQFF.